What follows is one TCR beta chain and its context. Its antigen is currently unknown. This sample is drawn from a study of T cells in Graves' hyperthyroidism and ophthalmopathy. The study's findings and limits: Peripheral blood also featured most of the thyroid clonotypes expanded above 0.001.

RNA transcripts yielded amplified TCR beta CDR3 regions. Initially, a first-round RT-PCR of the TCR CDR3 employed the HTBI primer set. In TCRdb, the multiplex PCR reads were re-called with MiXCR into one record per CDR3 protein. The repertoire holds under 400,000 distinct CDR3 sequences, with roughly 21% as singletons. Subjects aged 18 to 65 presented with newly diagnosed hyperthyroidism of less than 2 months' duration. Used for diagnoses were clinical symptoms, serum thyroxine and TRAb, thyroid ultrasound and orbital computed tomography. From 9 to 10 ml of fresh peripheral blood, PBMCs were isolated. Per germline, CDR1 SNHLY and CDR2 FYNNEI. The CDR3 runs to 17 residues. V dropped 6 bases and J dropped 2; count of bases not matched to a gene: 8.

The rearrangement uses TRBV2 and TRBJ1-5, with TRBD1 matching over 12 bases. This receptor was taken from a woman aged 45 to 65 with Graves' hyperthyroidism. Sequenced: blood. CDR3: CASSAGQGALGNQPQHF. In DNA, the CDR3 is TGTGCCAGCAGCGCGGGACAGGGGGCGCTGGGCAATCAGCCCCAGCATTTT.